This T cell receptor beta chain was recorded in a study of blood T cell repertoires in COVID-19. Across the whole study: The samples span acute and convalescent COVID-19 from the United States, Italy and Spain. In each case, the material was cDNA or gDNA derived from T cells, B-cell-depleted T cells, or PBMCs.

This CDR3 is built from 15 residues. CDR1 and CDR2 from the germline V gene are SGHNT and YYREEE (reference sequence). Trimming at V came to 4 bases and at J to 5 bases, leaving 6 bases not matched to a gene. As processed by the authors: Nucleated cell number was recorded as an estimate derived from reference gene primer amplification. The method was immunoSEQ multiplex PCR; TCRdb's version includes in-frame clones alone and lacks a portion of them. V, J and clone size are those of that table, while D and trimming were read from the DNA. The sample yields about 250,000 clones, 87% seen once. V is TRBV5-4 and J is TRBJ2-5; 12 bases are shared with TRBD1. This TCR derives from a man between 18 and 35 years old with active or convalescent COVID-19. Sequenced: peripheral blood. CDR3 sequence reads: CASSHRDRGPETQYF. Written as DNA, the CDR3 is TGTGCCAGCAGCCACCGGGACAGGGGGCCGGAGACCCAGTACTTC.